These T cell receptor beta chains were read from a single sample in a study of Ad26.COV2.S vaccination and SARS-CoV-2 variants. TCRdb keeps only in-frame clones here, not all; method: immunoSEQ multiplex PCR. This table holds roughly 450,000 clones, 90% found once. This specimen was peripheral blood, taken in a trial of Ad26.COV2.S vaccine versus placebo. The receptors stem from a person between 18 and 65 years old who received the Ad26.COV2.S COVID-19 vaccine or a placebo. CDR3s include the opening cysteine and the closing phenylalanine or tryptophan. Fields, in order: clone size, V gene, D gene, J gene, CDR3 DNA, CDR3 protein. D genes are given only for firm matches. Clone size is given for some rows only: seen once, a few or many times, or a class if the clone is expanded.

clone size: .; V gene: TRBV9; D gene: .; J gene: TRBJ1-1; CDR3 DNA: TGTGCCAGCAGCCCCCGCTCGTCCTCAGGGCTCCTGGTGAACACTGAAGCTTTCTTT; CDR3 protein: CASSPRSSSGLLVNTEAFF
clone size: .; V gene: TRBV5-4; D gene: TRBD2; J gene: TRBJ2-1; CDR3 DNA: TGTGCCAGCAGCTTGGGGGGGGATAGCGGGAGTGTCTTC; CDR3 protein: CASSLGGDSGSVF
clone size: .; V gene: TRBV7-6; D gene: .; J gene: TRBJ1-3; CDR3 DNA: TGTGCCAGCAGCTTAGGTACAGACTCTGGAAACACCATATATTTT; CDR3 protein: CASSLGTDSGNTIYF
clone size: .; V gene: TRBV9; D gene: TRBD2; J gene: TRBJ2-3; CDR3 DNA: TGTGCCAGCAGCCTCGGCGGGGGACTAGCGGCGGAAACGCAGTATTTT; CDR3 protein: CASSLGGGLAAETQYF
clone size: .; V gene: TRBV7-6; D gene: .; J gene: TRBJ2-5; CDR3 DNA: TGTGCCAGCAGCTTGATATTAGGGGAGACCCAGTACTTC; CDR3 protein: CASSLILGETQYF
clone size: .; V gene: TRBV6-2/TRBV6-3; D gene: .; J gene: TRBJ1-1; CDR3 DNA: TGTGCCAGCAGTTTTGAATGGAACACTGAAGCTTTCTTT; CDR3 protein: CASSFEWNTEAFF
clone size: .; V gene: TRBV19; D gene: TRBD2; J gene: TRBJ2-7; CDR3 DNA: TGTGCCACAGGGACTAGCGATCGGTACGAGCAGTACTTC; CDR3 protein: CATGTSDRYEQYF
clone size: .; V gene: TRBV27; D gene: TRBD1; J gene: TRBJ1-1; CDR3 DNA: TGTGCCAGCAGACCCGGGACAGGCCATGAAGCTTTCTTT; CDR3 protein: CASRPGTGHEAFF
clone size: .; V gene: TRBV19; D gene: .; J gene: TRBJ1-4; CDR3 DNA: TGTGCCAGTAACTATCTGGGACACAGTAATGAAAAACTGTTTTTT; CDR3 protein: CASNYLGHSNEKLFF
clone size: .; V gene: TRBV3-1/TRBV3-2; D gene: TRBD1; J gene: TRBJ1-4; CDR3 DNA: TGTGCCAGCAGCCAAAGCCAGGGGGAAGAAAAACTGTTTTTT; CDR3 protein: CASSQSQGEEKLFF
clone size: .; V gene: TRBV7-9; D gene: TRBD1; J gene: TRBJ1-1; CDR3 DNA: TGTGCCAGCAGCACCACAGGGGCGGCTTTCTTT; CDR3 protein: CASSTTGAAFF
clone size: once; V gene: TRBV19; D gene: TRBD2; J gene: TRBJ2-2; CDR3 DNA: TGTGCCAGTAGTGGACTAGCGGGAGGAGGTACCGGGGAGCTGTTTTTT; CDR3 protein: CASSGLAGGGTGELFF
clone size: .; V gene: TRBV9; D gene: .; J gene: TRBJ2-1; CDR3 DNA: TGTGCCAGCAGCGTAGGGGCCGATCGGTCCTACAATGAGCAGTTCTTC; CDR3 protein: CASSVGADRSYNEQFF
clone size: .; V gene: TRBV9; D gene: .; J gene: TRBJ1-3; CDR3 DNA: TGTGCCAGCAGCGCGACAGTTTTCTCTGGAAACACCATATATTTT; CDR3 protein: CASSATVFSGNTIYF
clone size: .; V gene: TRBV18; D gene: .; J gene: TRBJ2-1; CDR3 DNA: TGTGCCAGCTCACAGGGGCCGAGCTCCTACAATGAGCAGTTCTTC; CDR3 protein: CASSQGPSSYNEQFF
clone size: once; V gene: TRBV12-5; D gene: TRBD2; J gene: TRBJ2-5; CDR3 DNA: TGTGCTAGTGGTTCACGGGCTAGCGGGCGGAGGGAGACCCAGTACTTC; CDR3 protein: CASGSRASGRRETQYF
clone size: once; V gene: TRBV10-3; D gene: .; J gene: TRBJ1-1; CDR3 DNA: TGTGCCATCAGTGACGGGATGAACACTGAAGCTTTCTTT; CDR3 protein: CAISDGMNTEAFF
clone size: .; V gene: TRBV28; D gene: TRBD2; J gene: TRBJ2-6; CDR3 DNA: TGTGCCAGCAGTTCGGGAGGAGCTGGGGCCAACGTCCTGACTTTC; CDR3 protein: CASSSGGAGANVLTF
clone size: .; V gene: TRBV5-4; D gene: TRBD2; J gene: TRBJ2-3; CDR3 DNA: TGTGCCAGCAGCTTGCAACTAGCGGGAAGCACAGATACGCAGTATTTT; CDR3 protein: CASSLQLAGSTDTQYF
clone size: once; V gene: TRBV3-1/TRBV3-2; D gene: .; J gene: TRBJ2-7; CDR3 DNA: TGTGCCAGCAGCCAAGAAGGCAGCTACGAGCAGTACTTC; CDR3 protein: CASSQEGSYEQYF